One and the same sample provided the 7 T cell receptor beta chains below, sequenced in a study of OX40 agonist ivuxolimab in advanced cancers. Data came from immunoSEQ multiplex PCR; TCRdb stores just in-frame clones and leaves some out. This table holds tens of thousands of clones, roughly 90% found once. The source material was CD4+ or CD8+ T cells sorted from blood, sampled in a trial of the OX40 agonist ivuxolimab. Receptors were obtained from an adult with an advanced solid tumor such as melanoma, head and neck, liver or kidney cancer.

The rearrangement links TRBV10-3 to TRBJ1-5; maybe TRBD1 (6 bases). The V gene lost 3 bases and the J gene lost 0 bases, with 9 bases spanning the gap. This CDR3 has 15 amino acids. Germline CDR1 is ENHRY and CDR2 is SYGVKD. CDR3 region: CAISDRGHSNQPQHF. The CDR3 DNA reads as TGTGCCATCAGTGATCGGGGACATAGCAATCAGCCCCAGCATTTT.

This clone was counted only a few times. The rearrangement uses TRBV7-8 and TRBJ1-1; tentatively, D is TRBD1 (5 bases). The CDR3 totals 16 residues. The V gene lost 1 base and the J gene lost 9 bases, with 21 bases spanning the gap. CDR1 is SGHVS and CDR2 is FQNEAQ in the germline V gene. Written as DNA, the CDR3 is TGTGCCAGCAGCTTAGTGATGGGACGGTCGTCGGGGCAAGCTTTCTTT. It is translated as CASSLVMGRSSGQAFF.

The chain links TRBV7-8 to TRBJ2-2; D unresolved. V lost 0 bases to trimming and J lost 2 bases, with 7 bases between them. The CDR3 is 15 amino acids. Germline CDR1 SGHVS, CDR2 FQNEAQ. CDR3 DNA sequence: TGTGCCAGCAGCTTAGCGCCTCTTAACACCGGGGAGCTGTTTTTT. This translates into CASSLAPLNTGELFF. Based on the CDR3 plus reference TRBV7-8 and TRBJ2-2, the full variable domain is GAGVSQSPRYKVAKRGQDVALRCDPISGHVSLFWYQQALGQGPEFLTYFQNEAQLDKSGLPSDRFFAERPEGSVSTLKIQRTQQEDSAVYLCASSLAPLNTGELFFGEGSRLTVL.

V and J are TRBV4-1 and TRBJ1-1; TRBD1 agrees at 10 bases. Germline V lookup: CDR1 MGHRA, CDR2 YSYEKL. V dropped 4 bases and J dropped 2; count of bases not matched to a gene: 4. The CDR3 extends over 15 amino acids. In DNA, the CDR3 is TGCGCCAGCAGCCCGGGACAGGGGCCCAACACTGAAGCTTTCTTT. This translates into CASSPGQGPNTEAFF.

The rearrangement uses TRBV19 and TRBJ1-5; TRBD1 matches 7 bases. This CDR3 spans 15 amino acids. Germline CDR1 is LNHDA and CDR2 is SQIVND (reference sequence). The V segment lost 4 bases and the J segment 1 base; nucleotides outside the gene matches: 4. The CDR3 sequence: CASSTSGGSNQPQHF. CDR3 in DNA: TGTGCCAGTAGTACCTCAGGGGGAAGCAATCAGCCCCAGCATTTT.

This clone has a handful of counts. V gene TRBV5-5 combines with J gene TRBJ2-1; 12 bases are shared with TRBD2. The CDR3 spans 15 residues. CDR1 is SGHKS, CDR2 YYEKEE, per germline (reference sequence). J lost 4 bases, V lost 3 bases, and 2 bases had no gene match. The CDR3 region has the DNA TGTGCCAGCAGCTCAGGACTAGCGGGATACAATGAGCAGTTCTTC. It is translated as CASSSGLAGYNEQFF.

V and J are TRBV6-1 and TRBJ1-1, with TRBD1 as a possible D gene (6 bases). CDR3 length equals 15 residues. CDR1 and CDR2 (germline): MNHNS, SASEGT. Between the trimmed V and J ends, which lost 6 bases and 5 bases, there was a span of 19 bases. DNA of the CDR3: TGTGCCAGCAGGAAGGAGAGGGGGGGACCAACTGAAGCTTTCTTT. As protein: CASRKERGGPTEAFF.